This TCR beta chain was identified during a study of T cell clones after liver transplantation. About the research overall: Until 12-24 months post-transplant, subjects got standard immunosuppression and no induction.

Per germline, CDR1 SGHTA and CDR2 FQGTGA. The CDR3 has 18 amino acids. With 1 base removed from V and 5 bases from J, the gap between germline ends came to 22 bases. Sequenced by immunoSEQ multiplex PCR; TCRdb stores in-frame clones only, minus some. This sample carries 6,000 to 6,500 clones, around 80% of them seen once, and the ten largest clones take around 40%. The chain has TRBV7-3 and TRBJ2-3, with D perhaps assigned TRBD1 or TRBD2 (5 bases each). The TCR comes from a human patient who received a liver transplant. Some T cells may possibly be graft donor cells. The sample was CD8+ T cells from blood, taken 24 months after liver transplant. Here the CDR3 reads CASSLMGAGQGVVDTQYF. The CDR3 DNA reads as TGTGCCAGCAGCTTAATGGGAGCAGGTCAGGGAGTGGTAGATACGCAGTATTTT. Complete variable domain (other parts from reference TRBV7-3 and TRBJ2-3): GAGVSQTPSNKVTEKGKYVELRCDPISGHTALYWYRQSLGQGPEFLIYFQGTGAADDSGLPNDRFFAVRPEGSVSTLKIQRTERGDSAVYLCASSLMGAGQGVVDTQYFGPGTRLTVL.